This T cell receptor beta chain was sequenced for a study of T cell changes during pregnancy in multiple sclerosis. The CDR3 is 15 residues long. Germline V CDR1 and CDR2: SGHRS, YFSETQ. Trimming removed 4 bases at V and 8 bases at J, with 18 bases between. The method was immunoSEQ multiplex PCR; TCRdb's version includes in-frame clones alone and lacks a portion of them. The sample consists of under 60,000 clones, almost 95% of them appearing once. This chain connects TRBV5-1 to TRBJ1-4; D may be TRBD1 (5 bases). The source material was CD4+ T cells from peripheral blood mononuclear cells, sampled in the third trimester of pregnancy. The sequence came from a female donor with multiple sclerosis, enrolled in a pregnancy study. CDR3 sequence: CASSPTGGGREKLFF. CDR3 sequence (DNA): TGCGCCAGCAGCCCTACAGGCGGAGGGAGGGAAAAACTGTTTTTT.